The next 20 T cell receptor beta chains were all read from a single sample in a study of identical twins. TCRdb used MiXCR to reprocess the 5' RACE reads, holding one entry per CDR3 protein. The sample includes about 690,000 distinct CDR3 sequences, around 21% of them seen just once. These sequences were also reported in another study, on T cells expressing NK-cell markers.

The sample was PBMCs. The receptors were sampled from a young woman in good health.

The sample holds a few counts of this clonotype. The chain has TRBV12-3 or TRBV12-4 and TRBJ2-3; D is ambiguous. Trimming removed 7 bases at V and 4 bases at J, with 21 bases between. CDR3 length: 16 amino acids. CDR3 in DNA: TGTGCCAGCACTCTTAGCACAAGCAAAGTAGCAGATACGCAGTATTTT. This translates into CASTLSTSKVADTQYF.

This chain links TRBV11-3 with TRBJ2-3; D not resolved. The V gene's germline CDR1 is SGHNT and CDR2 YENEEA. The CDR3 totals 15 residues. V lost 3 bases and J lost 2, with 12 bases in between. The CDR3 spells CASSFRLENTDTQYF. The CDR3, as DNA: TGTGCCAGCAGCTTTCGGTTGGAGAACACAGATACGCAGTATTTT.

This chain links TRBV20-1 with TRBJ1-4; D might be TRBD1 (5 bases). Germline V gene data show CDR1 as DFQATT and CDR2 as SNEGSKA (reference sequence). V dropped 6 bases and J dropped 8 bases, with 13 bases sitting between them. The CDR3 spans 12 residues. CDR3 sequence (DNA): TGCAGTGCCAGGTGGGGGGGAGAAAAACTGTTTTTT. This codes for CSARWGGEKLFF.

This clonotype was counted a few times. This chain joins TRBV10-3 and TRBJ2-7; D is unresolved. The CDR3 is made up of 14 amino acids. V was trimmed by 0 bases and J by 3 bases, leaving 9 bases between them. Germline V gene sequence: CDR1 ENHRY, CDR2 SYGVKD. The CDR3 bases are TGTGCCATCAGTGAGTCGGGTCAATACTACGAGCAGTACTTC. It translates to CAISESGQYYEQYF.

The CDR3 DNA sequence: TGTGCCACCAGCAGGTCGAACATAGGGTATGGGGATGAGCAGTTCTTC. Its protein is CATSRSNIGYGDEQFF. The chain recombines TRBV15 with TRBJ2-1; D remains unclear. Between the trimmed V and J ends, which lost 3 bases and 8 bases, there was a span of 20 bases. Germline V CDR1 and CDR2: LNHNV, YYDKDF (reference sequence). This CDR3 is 16 amino acids long.

J is TRBJ1-1 and V is TRBV11-2, with 8 bases fitting TRBD1. This CDR3 has 18 amino acids. With V trimmed by 7 bases and J by 4 bases, 20 bases remained unmatched. Germline V gene sequence: CDR1 SGHAT, CDR2 FQNNGV. Written as DNA, the CDR3 is TGTGCCAGCACCTTTAGGTTGGGACAGGCCGGTAGTAGCACTGAAGCTTTCTTT. Its translation: CASTFRLGQAGSSTEAFF.

This sequence joins TRBV7-9 and TRBJ2-7; D remains ambiguous. Trimming pared 1 base from V and 0 bases from J, leaving 7 bases between. The CDR3 runs to 14 residues. Per the germline V gene, CDR1 is SEHNR and CDR2 is FQNEAQ (reference sequence). The CDR3 DNA follows: TGTGCCAGCAGCTTAGACGTGATCTCCTACGAGCAGTACTTC. It translates to CASSLDVISYEQYF.

The V and J genes are TRBV12-3 or TRBV12-4 and TRBJ2-1, with TRBD1 as a possible D gene (7 bases). The CDR3 extends over 14 amino acids. V shed 6 bases and J shed 0 bases, with 9 bases lying between them. CDR3 nucleotide sequence: TGTGCCAGCAGGCGGGACAGCTCCTACAATGAGCAGTTCTTC. Protein product: CASRRDSSYNEQFF.

On this clonotype: A junction boundary mismatches the germline segment, possibly from a read error. The chain couples TRBV7-6 to TRBJ2-1; tentatively, D is TRBD2 (5 bases). This CDR3 spans 16 amino acids. Germline lookup yields CDR1 SGHVS and CDR2 FNYEAQ. This CDR3 reads CASSPTLGSSFNEQFF. The CDR3, as DNA: TGTGCCAGCAGCCCAACATTGGGGAGCTCCTTCAATGAGCAGTTCTTC.

This clonotype was seen a few times. An end of the junction does not agree with germline; a read error may underlie this. The rearrangement links TRBV20-1 to TRBJ2-1; D might be TRBD2 (5 bases). CDR1 and CDR2 from the germline V gene are DFQATT and SNEGSKA (reference sequence). The CDR3 is 14 amino acids. The CDR3 DNA sequence: TGCAGTGCTAGGCGGGTTGCCTCCCACAATGAGCAGTTCTTC. Protein: CSARRVASHNEQFF.

In this sample, this clonotype turned up many times. V is TRBV6-2 or TRBV6-3 and J is TRBJ2-1; D possibly matches TRBD1 or TRBD2 (5 bases each). The CDR3 has 12 residues. Trimming removed 5 bases at V and 10 bases at J, with 12 bases between. The germline V gene has CDR1 MNHEY and CDR2 SVGEGT. CDR3 sequence: CASSTYGTEQFF. CDR3 bases: TGTGCCAGCAGTACCTACGGGACCGAGCAGTTCTTC.

This clonotype was recorded at least ten times. The chain couples TRBV29-1 to TRBJ2-6; D is unresolved. Trimming shortened V by 0 bases and J by 10 bases, and 13 bases separated the two germline ends. The CDR3 runs to 14 residues. The germline V gene has CDR1 SQVTM and CDR2 ANQGSEA. The CDR3 DNA is TGCAGCGTTGAAGATCACTCCCATGGGAACGTCCTGACTTTC. It encodes CSVEDHSHGNVLTF.

This clonotype has just a few counts. The J gene is TRBJ2-5, the V gene TRBV7-9, with 7 positions matching TRBD1. CDR3 length: 15 amino acids. With V trimmed by 1 base and J by 5 bases, 7 bases remained unmatched. From germline, CDR1 is SEHNR and CDR2 FQNEAQ (reference sequence). CDR3 sequence reads: CASSLEQGWFETQYF. The CDR3 bases are TGTGCCAGCAGCTTAGAACAGGGGTGGTTTGAGACCCAGTACTTC.

This clonotype was observed many times. This chain links TRBV6-2 or TRBV6-3 with TRBJ2-1; D may match TRBD1 or TRBD2 (5 bases each). The CDR3 extends over 15 amino acids. CDR1 and CDR2 (germline): MNHEY, SVGEGT. The V end lost 5 bases, the J end lost 6 bases, and 17 bases lay between the germline ends. The chain's CDR3 is CASSALPGAINEQFF. CDR3 coding DNA: TGTGCCAGCAGTGCCCTGCCCGGGGCAATCAATGAGCAGTTCTTC.

The rearrangement uses TRBV10-1 and TRBJ2-3; TRBD2 matches 8 bases. CDR3 size: 18 residues. V lost 0 bases, J lost 6 bases, and 14 bases stayed unmatched. Germline-derived CDR1 and CDR2 are WNHNN and SYGVQD (reference sequence). The CDR3 DNA reads TGCGCCAGCAGTGAGTCGTTTGGGAGCGGGGGATCTGGCGATACGCAGTATTTT. Its translation is CASSESFGSGGSGDTQYF.

The chain links TRBV12-3 or TRBV12-4 to TRBJ2-1, with TRBD2 as a possible D gene (6 bases). V was trimmed by 2 bases and J by 1 base, leaving 15 bases between them. The CDR3 has 17 residues. In DNA, the CDR3 is TGTGCCAGCAGTTTACTACGGGGGAGGTGGTCCTACAATGAGCAGTTCTTC. Its translation is CASSLLRGRWSYNEQFF.

This clonotype was observed at least ten times. The chain links TRBV6-1 to TRBJ2-1; a weak D match, TRBD1 (8 bases). The germline CDR1 and CDR2 sequences are MNHNS and SASEGT. The CDR3 is made up of 16 amino acids. V was cut by 5 bases and J by 8 bases, with 22 bases left in between. CDR3 in DNA: TGTGCCAGCAGTAAACAGGGGGGGATCCTGAGCCATGAGCAGTTCTTC. Its translation is CASSKQGGILSHEQFF.

The V gene is TRBV5-6, the J gene TRBJ1-2, with D tentatively TRBD1 (5 bases). The V gene's germline CDR1 is SGHDT and CDR2 YYEEEE. The CDR3 length is 13 residues. The V gene lost 4 bases and the J gene lost 8 bases, with 15 bases spanning the gap. Here the CDR3 reads CASSRPDRGGYTF. The DNA for the CDR3 is TGTGCCAGCAGCAGGCCCGACAGAGGGGGCTACACCTTC. The full variable domain, with the rest looked up from reference TRBV5-6 and TRBJ1-2, is DAGVTQSPTHLIKTRGQQVTLRCSPKSGHDTVSWYQQALGQGPQFIFQYYEEEERQRGNFPDRFSGHQFPNYSSELNVNALLLGDSALYLCASSRPDRGGYTFGSGTRLTVV.

This clonotype showed up many times. The chain links TRBV12-3 or TRBV12-4 to TRBJ2-1; no definite D call. V lost 6 bases and J lost 7, with 7 bases in between. This CDR3 is 11 amino acids long. The CDR3 sequence is CASSYFNEQFF. The CDR3 nucleotides are TGTGCCAGCAGCTATTTTAATGAGCAGTTCTTC.

The chain has TRBV12-3 or TRBV12-4 and TRBJ2-2; TRBD2 agrees at 9 bases. After removal of 5 bases from V and 5 bases from J, the junction contained 6 bases not matched to a gene. The CDR3 covers 15 residues. CDR3 region: CASSLLAGSTGELFF. For the CDR3, the DNA is TGTGCCAGCAGTCTTCTAGCGGGATCGACCGGGGAGCTGTTTTTT.